The next 2 T cell receptor beta chains were all read from a single sample in a study of cytomegalovirus exposure and HLA in healthy donors. Primers: 60 Vbeta forward and 13 Jbeta reverse. Sequencing used immunoSEQ multiplex PCR; TCRdb keeps in-frame clones, though not all of them. In the table there are approximately 150,000 clones, over 70% of which are singletons. The source material was PBMCs. The receptors here all came from a woman aged 40-49 years in good health and CMV-seronegative.

The CDR3 protein is CASSETGNGANVLTF. Here the CDR3 DNA reads TGTGCCAGCAGCGAGACAGGAAACGGGGCCAACGTCCTGACTTTC. The chain employs TRBV2 and TRBJ2-6, with D perhaps matching TRBD1 (6 bases). V was pared by 6 bases and J by 4 bases, with 13 bases between. This CDR3 contains 15 residues. Germline V gene lookup returns CDR1 SNHLY and CDR2 FYNNEI.

The chain uses TRBV2 and TRBJ1-1; D is unresolved. Germline lookup yields CDR1 SNHLY and CDR2 FYNNEI. This CDR3 contains 13 residues. Trimming left V 8 bases short and J 3 bases short, with 13 bases between. As DNA, the CDR3 is TGTGCCAGCCACCTGAGGAGTTACACTGAAGCTTTCTTT. Protein product: CASHLRSYTEAFF.